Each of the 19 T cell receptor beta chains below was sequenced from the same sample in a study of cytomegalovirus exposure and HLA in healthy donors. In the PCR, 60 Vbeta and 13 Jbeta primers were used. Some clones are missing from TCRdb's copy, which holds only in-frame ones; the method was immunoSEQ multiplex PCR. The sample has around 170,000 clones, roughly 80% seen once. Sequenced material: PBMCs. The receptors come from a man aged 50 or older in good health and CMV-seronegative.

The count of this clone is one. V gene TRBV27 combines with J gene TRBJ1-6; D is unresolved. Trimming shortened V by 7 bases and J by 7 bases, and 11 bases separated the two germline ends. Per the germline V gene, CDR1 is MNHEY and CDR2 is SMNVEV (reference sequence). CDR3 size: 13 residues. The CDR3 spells CASKSGTNSPLHF. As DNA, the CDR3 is TGTGCCAGCAAAAGCGGTACAAATTCACCCCTCCACTTT.

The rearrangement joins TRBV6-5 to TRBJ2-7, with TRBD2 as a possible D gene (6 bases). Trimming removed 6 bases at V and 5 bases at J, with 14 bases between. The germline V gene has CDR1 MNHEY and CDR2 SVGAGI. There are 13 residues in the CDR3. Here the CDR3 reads CASSKDWRDEQYF. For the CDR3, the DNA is TGTGCCAGCAGCAAAGACTGGAGGGACGAGCAGTACTTC.

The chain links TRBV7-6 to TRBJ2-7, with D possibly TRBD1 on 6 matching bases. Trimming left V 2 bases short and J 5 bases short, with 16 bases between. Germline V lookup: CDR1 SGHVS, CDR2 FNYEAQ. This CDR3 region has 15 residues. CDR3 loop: CASSLSALGANEQYF. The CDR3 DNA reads TGTGCCAGCAGCTTATCAGCACTGGGGGCTAACGAGCAGTACTTC.

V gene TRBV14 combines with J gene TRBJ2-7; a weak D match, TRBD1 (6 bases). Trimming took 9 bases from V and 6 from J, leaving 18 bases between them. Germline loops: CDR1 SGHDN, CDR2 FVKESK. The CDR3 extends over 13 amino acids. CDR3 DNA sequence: TGTGCCAGTGCGCACGGCAGGGGCTCCGAGCAGTACTTC. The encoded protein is CASAHGRGSEQYF.

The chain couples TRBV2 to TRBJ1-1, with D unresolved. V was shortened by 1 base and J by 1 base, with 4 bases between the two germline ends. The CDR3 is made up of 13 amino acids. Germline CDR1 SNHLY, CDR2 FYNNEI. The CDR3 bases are TGTGCCAGCAGTGAAGGGGCGAACACTGAAGCTTTCTTT. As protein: CASSEGANTEAFF.

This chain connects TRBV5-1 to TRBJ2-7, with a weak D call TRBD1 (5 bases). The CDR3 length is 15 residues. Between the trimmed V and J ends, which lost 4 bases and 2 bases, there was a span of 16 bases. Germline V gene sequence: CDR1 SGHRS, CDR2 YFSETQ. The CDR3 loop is CASSLGHGVTYEQYF. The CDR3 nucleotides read TGCGCCAGCAGCCTCGGACACGGTGTAACCTACGAGCAGTACTTC. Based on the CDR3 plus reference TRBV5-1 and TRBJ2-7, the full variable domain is KAGVTQTPRYLIKTRGQQVTLSCSPISGHRSVSWYQQTPGQGLQFLFEYFSETQRNKGNFPGRFSGRQFSNSRSEMNVSTLELGDSALYLCASSLGHGVTYEQYFGPGTRLTVT.

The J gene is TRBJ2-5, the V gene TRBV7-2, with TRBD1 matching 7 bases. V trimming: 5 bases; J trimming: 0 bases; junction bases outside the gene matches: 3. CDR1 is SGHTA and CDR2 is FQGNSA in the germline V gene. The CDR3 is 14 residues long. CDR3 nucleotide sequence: TGTGCCAGCAGCATGGGACAGTACCAAGAGACCCAGTACTTC. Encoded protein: CASSMGQYQETQYF.

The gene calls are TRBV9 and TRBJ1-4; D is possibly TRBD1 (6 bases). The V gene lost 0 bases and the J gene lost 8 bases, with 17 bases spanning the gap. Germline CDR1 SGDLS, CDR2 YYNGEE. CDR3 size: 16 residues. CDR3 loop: CASSVGEGHFQEKLFF. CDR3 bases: TGTGCCAGCAGCGTAGGGGAGGGACACTTTCAAGAAAAACTGTTTTTT.

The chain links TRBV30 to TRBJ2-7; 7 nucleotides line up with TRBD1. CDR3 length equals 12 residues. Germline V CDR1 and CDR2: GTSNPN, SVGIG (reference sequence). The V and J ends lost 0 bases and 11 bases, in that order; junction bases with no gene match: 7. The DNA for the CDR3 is TGTGCCTGGAGTGTAAGTCGCCAGGGGGAGTACTTC. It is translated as CAWSVSRQGEYF.

CDR3 nucleotides: TGTGCCAGCACCCCGGCAGGCGGGGTCGGAGAGACCCAGTACTTC. This codes for CASTPAGGVGETQYF. The rearrangement uses TRBV6-1 and TRBJ2-5; the D gene is possibly TRBD2 (6 bases). Germline V gives CDR1 MNHNS, CDR2 SASEGT. The CDR3 has 15 amino acids. V dropped 7 bases and J dropped 4 bases, with 19 bases sitting between them.

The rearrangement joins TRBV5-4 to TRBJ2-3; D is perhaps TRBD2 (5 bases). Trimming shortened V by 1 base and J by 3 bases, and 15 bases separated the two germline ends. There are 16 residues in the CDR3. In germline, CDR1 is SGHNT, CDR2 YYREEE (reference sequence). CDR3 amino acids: CASSLFKRGSTDTQYF. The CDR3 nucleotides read TGTGCCAGCAGCTTGTTTAAACGGGGATCAACAGATACGCAGTATTTT.

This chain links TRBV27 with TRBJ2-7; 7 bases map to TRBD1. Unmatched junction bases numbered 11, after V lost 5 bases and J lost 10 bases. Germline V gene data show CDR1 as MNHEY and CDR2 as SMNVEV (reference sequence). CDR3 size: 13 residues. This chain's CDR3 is CASSQDRRSSQYF. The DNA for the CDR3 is TGTGCCAGCAGTCAGGACAGGAGGAGTTCCCAGTACTTC.

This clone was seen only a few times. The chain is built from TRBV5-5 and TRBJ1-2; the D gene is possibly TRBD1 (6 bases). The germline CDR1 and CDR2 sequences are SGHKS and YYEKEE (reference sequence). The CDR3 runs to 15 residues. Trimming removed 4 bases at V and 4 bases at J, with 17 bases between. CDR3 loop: CASSPQPGTRYGYTF. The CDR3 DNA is TGTGCCAGCAGCCCCCAGCCGGGGACACGCTATGGCTACACCTTC.

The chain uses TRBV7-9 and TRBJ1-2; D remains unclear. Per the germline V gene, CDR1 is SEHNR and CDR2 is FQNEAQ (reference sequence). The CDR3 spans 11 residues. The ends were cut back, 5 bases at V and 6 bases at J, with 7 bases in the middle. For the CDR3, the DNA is TGTGCCAGCAGCGGGCGCGATGGCTACACCTTC. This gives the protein CASSGRDGYTF.

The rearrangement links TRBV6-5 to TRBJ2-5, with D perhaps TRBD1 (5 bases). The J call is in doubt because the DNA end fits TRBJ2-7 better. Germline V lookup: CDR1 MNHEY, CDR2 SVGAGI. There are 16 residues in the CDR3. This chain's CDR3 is CASSYSGREPTYEQYF. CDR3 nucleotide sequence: TGTGCCAGCAGTTACAGTGGCAGGGAACCGACCTACGAGCAGTACTTC.

CDR3 sequence: CASSLSGRETEAFF. Written as DNA, the CDR3 is TGTGCCAGCAGTTTAAGCGGGCGGGAGACTGAAGCTTTCTTT. The rearrangement joins TRBV6-5 to TRBJ1-1; D gene ambiguous. The CDR3 length is 14 residues. Germline-derived CDR1 and CDR2 are MNHEY and SVGAGI. The V end lost 4 bases, the J end lost 5 bases, and 14 bases lay between the germline ends.

CDR3 in amino acids: CASSLTDRGGFYEQYF. In DNA form, the CDR3 reads TGCGCCAGCAGCTTAACCGACAGGGGGGGATTCTACGAGCAGTACTTC. The chain has TRBV5-1 and TRBJ2-7; TRBD1 agrees at 9 bases. Germline V gene sequence: CDR1 SGHRS, CDR2 YFSETQ. V shed 2 bases, J shed 3 bases, and the junction held 9 bases outside the gene matches. This CDR3 has 16 residues.

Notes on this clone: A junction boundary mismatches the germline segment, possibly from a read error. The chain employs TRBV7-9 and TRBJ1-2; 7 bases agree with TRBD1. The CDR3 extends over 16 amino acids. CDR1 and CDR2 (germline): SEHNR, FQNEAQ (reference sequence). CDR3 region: CSSSLSGRQGGHGYTF. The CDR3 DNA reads TGTTCCAGCAGCTTAAGCGGTCGACAGGGAGGTCATGGCTACACCTTC.

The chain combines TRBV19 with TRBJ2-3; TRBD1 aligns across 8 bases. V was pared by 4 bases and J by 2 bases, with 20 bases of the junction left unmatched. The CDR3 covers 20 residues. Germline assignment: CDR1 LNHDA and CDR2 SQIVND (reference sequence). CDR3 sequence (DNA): TGTGCCAGTAGTAGGGAGTACTGGACAGGGCAAGGATCTCACACAGATACGCAGTATTTT. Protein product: CASSREYWTGQGSHTDTQYF. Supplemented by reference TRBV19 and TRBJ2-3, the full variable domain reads DGGITQSPKYLFRKEGQNVTLSCEQNLNHDAMYWYRQDPGQGLRLIYYSQIVNDFQKGDIAEGYSVSREKKESFPLTVTSAQKNPTAFYLCASSREYWTGQGSHTDTQYFGPGTRLTVL.